The rows below give T cell receptor beta chains drawn from one sample of a study of blood T cell repertoires in COVID-19. The data were produced by immunoSEQ multiplex PCR, yet TCRdb's version contains in-frame clones alone and is incomplete. The repertoire holds about 130,000 clones, with almost 70% as singletons. Source material: peripheral blood. The receptors derive from a woman in her 70s with acute or convalescent COVID-19. Both conserved end residues are part of each CDR3. Fields, in order: V gene, J gene, D gene, clone size, CDR3 DNA, CDR3 protein. A D gene is named only where the DNA matches it firmly. Clone size, where shown, is once, few, many, or a class for clones that have expanded.

TRBV5-6	TRBJ2-3	NA	NA	TGTGCCAGCAGAAGGGGTCTTGCGCGGGGTTCAGATACGCAGTATTTT	CASRRGLARGSDTQYF
TRBV18	TRBJ1-2	NA	NA	TGTGCCAGCTCACCACAGAACAGGAACTATGGCTACACCTTC	CASSPQNRNYGYTF
TRBV12-3/TRBV12-4	TRBJ2-7	NA	NA	TGTGCCAGCAGTTTGGCCCATCTTCGCGAGCAGTACTTC	CASSLAHLREQYF
TRBV19	TRBJ2-5	NA	few	TGTGCCAGTAAGGAAATAACAACTAGTCGGGCGGGAGAGACCCAGTACTTC	CASKEITTSRAGETQYF
TRBV7-8	TRBJ1-3	NA	few	TGTGCCAGCAGCTTAGACAGCTCTGGAAACACCATATATTTT	CASSLDSSGNTIYF
TRBV10-3	TRBJ1-2	TRBD1	NA	TGTGCCATCAAAGCGGGACAGGGGGACTATGGCTACACCTTC	CAIKAGQGDYGYTF
TRBV6-5	TRBJ1-4	TRBD1	few	TGTGCCAGCAAAATGTTGACAGGGGAGGGAAAACTGTTTTTT	CASKMLTGEGKLFF
TRBV7-7	TRBJ2-1	NA	few	TGTGCTAGCAGCTTTGGGGAGGACCCCTACAATGAGCAGTTCTTC	CASSFGEDPYNEQFF
TRBV7-2	TRBJ1-6	TRBD1	few	TGTGCCAGCAGCCAGGGACAGGGAAGTCTGCGTTCACCCCTCCACTTT	CASSQGQGSLRSPLHF
TRBV6-1	TRBJ1-2	TRBD1	NA	TGTGCCAGCAGTGACACGGGACAGCTCTATGGCTACACCTTC	CASSDTGQLYGYTF
TRBV24-1	TRBJ2-3	NA	NA	TGTGCCACCAGTGATTTGAAAGGCAGGGCAACAGATACGCAGTATTTT	CATSDLKGRATDTQYF
TRBV7-8	TRBJ1-2	TRBD1	once	TGTGCCAGCAGCTTACGCGACAGGGGTTCCTATGGCTACACCTTC	CASSLRDRGSYGYTF
TRBV9	TRBJ2-5	TRBD2	NA	TGTGCCAGCAGCGTCGGGGGGGCCTACGAGACCCAGTACTTC	CASSVGGAYETQYF
TRBV7-9	TRBJ1-3	TRBD1	few	TGTGCCAGCAGCCGGCTGGACAGGGTAACGGGAAACACCATATATTTT	CASSRLDRVTGNTIYF
TRBV19	TRBJ2-1	TRBD1	NA	TGTGCCAGTAGTATTTCGGGGGGACAGGGAGGCAATGAGCAGTTCTTC	CASSISGGQGGNEQFF
TRBV28	TRBJ2-4	NA	NA	TGTGCCAGCAACGGGGGAGGTTTGAACATTCAGTACTTC	CASNGGGLNIQYF
TRBV25-1	TRBJ2-5	NA	medium-sized	TGTGCCAGCAGTGACGGAGAGACCCAGTACTTC	CASSDGETQYF
TRBV25-1	TRBJ1-4	NA	NA	TGTGCCAGCAGCATAATCTTAGGGGTGGGGGAAAAACTGTTTTTT	CASSIILGVGEKLFF
TRBV7-3	TRBJ2-1	NA	NA	TGTGCCAGCAGCTTAGCAGGGGCGCAGTACAATGAGCAGTTCTTC	CASSLAGAQYNEQFF
TRBV7-9	TRBJ2-1	NA	NA	TGTGCCAGCAGCCCTCAGGATGAGCAGTTCTTC	CASSPQDEQFF
TRBV6-5	TRBJ2-3	TRBD2	NA	TGTGCCAGCAGTTATATGGGACTAGCGGGGCTAGATACGCAGTATTTT	CASSYMGLAGLDTQYF
TRBV19	TRBJ2-1	NA	NA	TGTGCCAGTAGTATTCCAGACTACAATGAGCAGTTCTTC	CASSIPDYNEQFF
TRBV7-2	TRBJ2-1	NA	once	TGTGCCAGCAGCTTCCCGGGACATTTGAACAATGAGCAGTTCTTC	CASSFPGHLNNEQFF
TRBV24-1	TRBJ1-5	NA	few	TGTGCCACCAGTGATTTTCCCCCAGCCATACCCCTAGCGCCCCAGCATTTT	CATSDFPPAIPLAPQHF
TRBV7-9	TRBJ2-5	NA	NA	TGTGCCAGCAGCTTAGGTTCCAGGTGGGAGACCCAGTACTTC	CASSLGSRWETQYF
TRBV5-1	TRBJ2-3	TRBD1	NA	TGCGCCAGCAGCCCGGGACAGGCTCTCGCAGATACGCAGTATTTT	CASSPGQALADTQYF
TRBV28	TRBJ1-1	NA	few	TGTGCCAGCAGTTCCCCAGACAGGCCTCGGAGTGAAGCTTTCTTT	CASSSPDRPRSEAFF
TRBV27	TRBJ2-2	TRBD1	NA	TGTGCCAGCAGTCCACCAGGGGGTGTAAACACCGGGGAGCTGTTTTTT	CASSPPGGVNTGELFF
TRBV27	TRBJ2-7	TRBD1	NA	TGTGCCAGCAGTCTATACGGACAGGCACAGCAGTACTTC	CASSLYGQAQQYF
TRBV2	TRBJ2-7	NA	NA	TGTGCCAGCAGTGTAGGCAGACAGTCCGAACCTATCTTC	CASSVGRQSEPIF
TRBV6-5	TRBJ2-2	NA	NA	TGTGCCAGCAGTCGGGGGAGCCGGGTCACCGGGGAGCTGTTTTTT	CASSRGSRVTGELFF
TRBV10-2	TRBJ1-2	NA	NA	TGCGCCAGCAGTGAGCCGGGAATGGGTATTAATGGCTACACCTTC	CASSEPGMGINGYTF
TRBV5-1	TRBJ2-7	TRBD1	NA	TGCGCCAGCAGCTTAGGACAGGACACCTACGAGCAGTACTTC	CASSLGQDTYEQYF
TRBV9	TRBJ1-2	NA	NA	TGTGCCAGCAGCGTAGATACTACCTCAGACGGAGGCTACACCTTC	CASSVDTTSDGGYTF
TRBV9	TRBJ1-6	NA	few	TGTGCCAGCAGCGCAAAAGGGAGCTCCTATAATTCACCCCTCCACTTT	CASSAKGSSYNSPLHF
TRBV12-3/TRBV12-4	TRBJ2-7	NA	NA	TGTGCCAGCAGTCCTGGGCCCCCCTACGAGCAGTACTTC	CASSPGPPYEQYF
TRBV18	TRBJ2-7	TRBD2	NA	TGTGCCAGCTCACCGCGGGGGGAAGCTGGCCACGAGCAGTACTTC	CASSPRGEAGHEQYF
TRBV27	TRBJ2-7	NA	NA	TGTGCCAGCAGCCCCTCGGGAGAGCAGTACTTC	CASSPSGEQYF
TRBV2	TRBJ1-3	TRBD1	many	TGTGCCTCCGGGACAGGGAGTCGAAACACCATATATTTT	CASGTGSRNTIYF
TRBV7-9	TRBJ2-3	TRBD2	NA	TGTGCCAGCAGCGCAAGCCTAGCGGGGGTTACGCAGTATTTT	CASSASLAGVTQYF
TRBV5-6	TRBJ1-1	TRBD1	NA	TGTGCCAGCAGCTCACCCAGGGGGACAAGGAGCACTGAAGCTTTCTTT	CASSSPRGTRSTEAFF
TRBV19	TRBJ2-2	TRBD1	NA	TGTGCCAGTAGTACTCAGGGGGCGACCGGGGAGCTGTTTTTT	CASSTQGATGELFF
TRBV6-5	TRBJ2-5	TRBD2	NA	TGTGCCAGCAGTCTAGCGGGGGGGCAAGAGACCCAGTACTTC	CASSLAGGQETQYF
TRBV29-1	TRBJ1-1	NA	NA	TGCAGCGTTGGGCTGGGGGGGCTGAACACTGAAGCTTTCTTT	CSVGLGGLNTEAFF
TRBV5-4	TRBJ1-6	TRBD1	once	TGTGCCAGCAGCTTGGGCAGGGGGTTCTCACCCCTCCACTTT	CASSLGRGFSPLHF